This T cell receptor beta chain was captured by sequencing in a study of CD8 T cells in ankylosing spondylitis. In germline, CDR1 is MNHEY, CDR2 SMNVEV (reference sequence). The CDR3 has 16 residues. V lost 6 bases, J lost 4 bases, and 10 bases stayed unmatched. In TCRdb, the 5' RACE reads were re-called with MiXCR into one record per CDR3 protein. The sample yields around 150,000 distinct CDR3 sequences, under 55% seen once. The clonotype was recovered from a male donor with ankylosing spondylitis. The sample comprised synovial fluid, either unsorted or a sorted T cell fraction (not recorded which). The chain is built from TRBV27 and TRBJ2-7; TRBD2 aligns across 12 bases. The CDR3 protein is CASSQTSGRWIYEQYF. CDR3 nucleotide sequence: TGTGCCAGCAGCCAGACTAGCGGGAGATGGATTTACGAGCAGTACTTC.